This T cell receptor (beta chain) derives from a study of OX40 agonist ivuxolimab in advanced cancers. About the study as a whole: Ivuxolimab was a fully human IgG2 agonistic monoclonal antibody targeting the costimulatory receptor OX40 (CD134). The purpose of peripheral TCRbeta sequencing was to test whether ivuxolimab changed TCR sequence diversity and led to clonal T-cell expansion. Three dose-escalation patients achieved partial responses, one with hepatocellular carcinoma and two with cutaneous melanoma. The monotherapy dose-escalation portion (N of about 50 patients) of the phase I ivuxolimab trial is reported in the paper. Of the roughly 54 dose-escalation patients, hepatocellular carcinoma was present in 19, melanoma in approximately 15, renal cell carcinoma in 9 and head and neck cancer in 9. Intravenous ivuxolimab was administered to patients every 2 weeks at six dose levels: 0.01, 0.1, 0.3, 1.5, 3 and 10 mg/kg. In the dose-escalation cohort, approximately 82% of patients were male, and the mean age was around 60 years, with a range of roughly 20 to 79. Prior anti-PD-1, anti-PD-L1 or anti-CTLA-4 therapy was permitted, and checkpoint inhibitors had been received by 40% to 50% of dose-escalation patients. Paper-wide results and their limitations: Low levels of normalized T-cell clonal expansion were also seen in some patients who did not respond. After ivuxolimab, expanded clones were on average more numerous among CD8+ T cells than among CD4+ T cells. At doses of 0.1 to 3.0 mg/kg, clonal expansion of both CD4+ and CD8+ blood T cells was observed from baseline to week 6. Antigen specificity was not determined for the clonally expanded peripheral T cells. Partial responders in the 0.1-3.0 mg/kg groups had among the lowest normalized peripheral clonal expansion, especially among CD8+ T cells.

The trial excluded patients who had a history of autoimmune disease or who were on systemic immunosuppression. Peripheral blood for TCR sequencing was collected from all dose cohorts at baseline, on cycle 4 day 1, and on cycle 7 day 1. Samples came from an open-label, multicenter, first-in-human phase I dose-escalation trial of ivuxolimab. Adults with locally advanced or metastatic melanoma, renal cell, hepatocellular, or head and neck squamous cell carcinoma were enrolled in the trial. CD4+ and CD8+ T cells were sorted separately from peripheral blood before TCR sequencing. Measured from the cysteine to the phenylalanine, the CDR3 is 14 residues long. The DNA shown is the 42-base CDR3, in frame from base 1. V loses 2 bases of germline sequence and J loses 5 bases, and the interval between the two ends is 11 bases. The germline V gene sets CDR1 to SGDLS and CDR2 to YYNGEE. For sequencing of the TCRbeta CDR3 region, genomic DNA was extracted from the sorted cells. The immunoSEQ Assay was used for sequencing of TCRbeta CDR3 regions. The immuneACCESS repertoire file appears here via TCRdb, limited to in-frame rearrangements. These files lack a portion of the clones; in checked studies, under half of the deficit traces to unresolved V genes, and the cause of the others is not known. The sample table holds 49,000 or so clones, of which around 92% were seen once. The top ten clones comprise roughly 10% of the sample.

On this clone: It has no known antigen specificity. Base qualities are missing; no much larger clone stands one base away.

The rearrangement combines TRBV9 with TRBJ1-5, with the D gene not confidently named. The sample consisted of CD4+ or CD8+ T cells sorted from blood, taken in a trial of the OX40 agonist ivuxolimab. The source of this sequence is an adult with an advanced solid tumor such as melanoma, head and neck, liver or kidney cancer. The bases are TGTGCCAGCAGCGTTGGAGGAGACGATCAGCCCCAGCATTTT. Translated, this is CASSVGGDDQPQHF.